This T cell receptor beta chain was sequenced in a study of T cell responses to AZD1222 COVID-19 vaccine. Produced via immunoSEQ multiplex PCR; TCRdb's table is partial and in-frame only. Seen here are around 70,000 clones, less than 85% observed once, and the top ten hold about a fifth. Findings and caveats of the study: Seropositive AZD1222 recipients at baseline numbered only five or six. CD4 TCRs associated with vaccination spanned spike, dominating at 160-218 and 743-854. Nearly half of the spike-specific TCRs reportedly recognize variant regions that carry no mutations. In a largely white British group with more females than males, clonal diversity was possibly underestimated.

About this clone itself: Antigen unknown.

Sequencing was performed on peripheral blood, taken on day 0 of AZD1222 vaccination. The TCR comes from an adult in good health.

The CDR3 DNA follows: TGTGCCAGTAGTATTGGTAGCGGGACGTCCTACAATGAGCAGTTCTTC. Protein: CASSIGSGTSYNEQFF. The chain is built from TRBV19 and TRBJ2-1; 8 nucleotides align to TRBD2. The CDR3 sequence is 16 residues long. Germline V gene sequence: CDR1 LNHDA, CDR2 SQIVND (reference sequence). V was clipped by 3 bases and J by 1 base; unmatched bases: 5. Complete variable domain (other parts from reference TRBV19 and TRBJ2-1): DGGITQSPKYLFRKEGQNVTLSCEQNLNHDAMYWYRQDPGQGLRLIYYSQIVNDFQKGDIAEGYSVSREKKESFPLTVTSAQKNPTAFYLCASSIGSGTSYNEQFFGPGTRLTVL.